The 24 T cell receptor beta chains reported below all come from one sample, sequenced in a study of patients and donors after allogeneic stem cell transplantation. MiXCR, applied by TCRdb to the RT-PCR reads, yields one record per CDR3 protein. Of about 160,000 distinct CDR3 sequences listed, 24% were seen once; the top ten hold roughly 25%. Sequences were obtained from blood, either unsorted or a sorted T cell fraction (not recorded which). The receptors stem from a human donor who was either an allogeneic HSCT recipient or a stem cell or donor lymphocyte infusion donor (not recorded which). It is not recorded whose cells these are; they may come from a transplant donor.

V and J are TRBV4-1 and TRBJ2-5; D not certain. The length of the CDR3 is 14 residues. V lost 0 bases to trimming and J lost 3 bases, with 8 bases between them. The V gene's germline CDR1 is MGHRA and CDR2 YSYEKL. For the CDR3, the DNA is TGCGCCAGCAGCCAAGATTCAAGGGAAGAGACCCAGTACTTC. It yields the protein CASSQDSREETQYF.

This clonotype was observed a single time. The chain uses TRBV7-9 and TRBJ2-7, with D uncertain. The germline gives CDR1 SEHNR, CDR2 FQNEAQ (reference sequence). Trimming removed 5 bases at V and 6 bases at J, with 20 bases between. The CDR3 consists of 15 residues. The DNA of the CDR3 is TGTGCCAGCAGCAGGCGAACCAGGTTCCGCCGCGAGCAGTACTTC. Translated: CASSRRTRFRREQYF.

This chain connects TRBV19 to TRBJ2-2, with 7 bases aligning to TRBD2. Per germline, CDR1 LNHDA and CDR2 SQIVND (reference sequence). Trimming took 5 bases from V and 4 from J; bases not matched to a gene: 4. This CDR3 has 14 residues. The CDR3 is CASSLGGITGELFF. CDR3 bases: TGTGCCAGTAGTCTGGGGGGGATCACCGGGGAGCTGTTTTTT.

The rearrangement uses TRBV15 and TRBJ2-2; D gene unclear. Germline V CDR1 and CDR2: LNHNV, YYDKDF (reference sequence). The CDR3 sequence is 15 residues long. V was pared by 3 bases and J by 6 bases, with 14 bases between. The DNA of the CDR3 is TGTGCCACCAGCAGGGTCTCGGATGCGTCCGGGGAGCTGTTTTTT. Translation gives CATSRVSDASGELFF.

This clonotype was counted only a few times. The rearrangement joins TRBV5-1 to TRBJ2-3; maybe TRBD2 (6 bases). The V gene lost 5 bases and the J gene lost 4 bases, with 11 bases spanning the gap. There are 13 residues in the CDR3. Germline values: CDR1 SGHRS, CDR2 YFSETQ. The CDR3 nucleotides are TGCGCCAGCAGTTCGGACTACCCAGATACGCAGTATTTT. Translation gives CASSSDYPDTQYF.

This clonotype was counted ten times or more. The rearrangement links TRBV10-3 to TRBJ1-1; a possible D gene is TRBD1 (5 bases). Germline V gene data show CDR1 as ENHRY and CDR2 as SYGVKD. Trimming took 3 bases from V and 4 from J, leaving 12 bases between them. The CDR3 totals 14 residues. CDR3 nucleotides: TGTGCCATCAGTGAAGGGGAGGTGGGCACTGAAGCTTTCTTT. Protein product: CAISEGEVGTEAFF.

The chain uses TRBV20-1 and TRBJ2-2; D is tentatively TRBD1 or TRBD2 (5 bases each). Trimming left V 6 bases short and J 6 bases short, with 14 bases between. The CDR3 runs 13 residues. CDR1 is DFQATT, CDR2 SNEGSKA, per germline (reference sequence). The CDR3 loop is CSARVYRPGELFF. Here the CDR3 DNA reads TGCAGTGCGAGGGTATACAGGCCCGGGGAGCTGTTTTTT.

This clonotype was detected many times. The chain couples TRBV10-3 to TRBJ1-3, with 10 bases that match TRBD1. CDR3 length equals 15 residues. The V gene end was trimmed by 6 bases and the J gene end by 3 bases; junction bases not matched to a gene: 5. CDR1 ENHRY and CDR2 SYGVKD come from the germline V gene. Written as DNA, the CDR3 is TGTGCCATCAGCAAGACAGGGGGCGATGGAAACACCATATATTTT. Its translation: CAISKTGGDGNTIYF.

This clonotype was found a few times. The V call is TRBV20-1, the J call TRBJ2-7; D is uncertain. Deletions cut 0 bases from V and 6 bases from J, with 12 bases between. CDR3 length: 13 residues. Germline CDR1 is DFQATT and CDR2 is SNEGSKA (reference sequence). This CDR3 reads CSARDTQKTEQYF. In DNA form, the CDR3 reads TGCAGTGCTAGAGACACCCAGAAGACCGAGCAGTACTTC.

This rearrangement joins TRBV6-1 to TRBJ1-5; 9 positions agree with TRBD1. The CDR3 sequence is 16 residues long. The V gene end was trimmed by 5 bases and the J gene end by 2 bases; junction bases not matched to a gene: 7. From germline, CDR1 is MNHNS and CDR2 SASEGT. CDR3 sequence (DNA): TGTGCCAGCAGTCGCGGGACAGGGCCGGGCAATCAGCCCCAGCATTTT. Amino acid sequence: CASSRGTGPGNQPQHF.

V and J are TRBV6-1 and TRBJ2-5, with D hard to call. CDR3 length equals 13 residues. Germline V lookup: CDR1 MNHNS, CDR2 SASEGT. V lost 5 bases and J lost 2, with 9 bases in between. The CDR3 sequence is CASSRTLQETQYF. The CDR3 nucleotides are TGTGCCAGCAGTCGGACCCTACAAGAGACCCAGTACTTC.

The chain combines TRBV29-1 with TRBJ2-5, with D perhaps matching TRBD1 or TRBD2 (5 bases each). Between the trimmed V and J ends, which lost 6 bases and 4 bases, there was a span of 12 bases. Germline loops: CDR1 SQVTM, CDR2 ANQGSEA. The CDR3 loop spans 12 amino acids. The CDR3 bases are TGCAGCGTCTTCACTGGGGGAGAGACCCAGTACTTC. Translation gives CSVFTGGETQYF.

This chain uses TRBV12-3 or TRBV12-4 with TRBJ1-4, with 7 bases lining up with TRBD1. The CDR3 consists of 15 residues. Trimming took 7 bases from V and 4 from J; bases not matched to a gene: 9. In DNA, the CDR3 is TGTGCCAGCACCCTAGGGACAGCCAATAATGAAAAACTGTTTTTT. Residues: CASTLGTANNEKLFF.

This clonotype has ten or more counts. In DNA, the CDR3 is TGTGCCAGCAGCTTACAGGGGGACACTGAAGCTTTCTTT. As protein: CASSLQGDTEAFF. This chain uses TRBV5-8 with TRBJ1-1, with 8 bases identical to TRBD1. The CDR3 totals 13 residues. CDR1 and CDR2 from the germline V gene are SGHTS and YDEGEE. J was trimmed by 3 bases and V by 2 bases; bases with no gene match: 0. Looking up the rest from reference TRBV5-8 and TRBJ1-1 gives the full variable domain: EAGVTQSPTHLIKTRGQQATLRCSPISGHTSVYWYQQALGLGLQFLLWYDEGEERNRGNFPPRFSGRQFPNYSSELNVNALELEDSALYLCASSLQGDTEAFFGQGTRLTVV.

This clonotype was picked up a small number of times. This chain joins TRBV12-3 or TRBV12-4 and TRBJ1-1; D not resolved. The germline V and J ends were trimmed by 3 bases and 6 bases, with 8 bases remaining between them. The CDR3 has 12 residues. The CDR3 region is CASSFGPAEAFF. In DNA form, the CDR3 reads TGTGCCAGCAGTTTCGGCCCGGCTGAAGCTTTCTTT.

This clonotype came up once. CDR3 in amino acids: CASSQEGGQGDEQYF. The CDR3 DNA is TGTGCCAGCAGCCAAGAAGGGGGACAGGGGGACGAGCAGTACTTC. The chain couples TRBV4-2 to TRBJ2-7; 11 bases fit TRBD1. The germline V gene has CDR1 LGHNA and CDR2 YNFKEQ. V lost 0 bases and J lost 5; bases outside the gene matches: 3. This CDR3 spans 15 amino acids.

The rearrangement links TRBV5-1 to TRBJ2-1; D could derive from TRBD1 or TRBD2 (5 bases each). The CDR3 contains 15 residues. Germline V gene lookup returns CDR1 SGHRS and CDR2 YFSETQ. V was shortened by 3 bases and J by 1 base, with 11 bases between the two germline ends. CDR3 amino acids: CASSYQWGSYNEQFF. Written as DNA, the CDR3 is TGCGCCAGCAGCTACCAGTGGGGGTCCTACAATGAGCAGTTCTTC.

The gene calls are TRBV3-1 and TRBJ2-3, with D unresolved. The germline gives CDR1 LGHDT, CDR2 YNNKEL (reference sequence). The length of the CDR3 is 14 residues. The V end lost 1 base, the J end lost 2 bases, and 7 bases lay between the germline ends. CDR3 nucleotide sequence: TGTGCCAGCAGCCAAGCGATAAACACAGATACGCAGTATTTT. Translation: CASSQAINTDTQYF.

The DNA of the CDR3 is TGCAGCGCCCAACGGGGGTCCCACTACGAGCAGTACTTC. Protein sequence: CSAQRGSHYEQYF. V usage is TRBV29-1 and J usage is TRBJ2-7, with a weak D call TRBD2 (6 bases). CDR3 length: 13 amino acids. Germline CDR1 is SQVTM and CDR2 is ANQGSEA. Trimming shortened V by 7 bases and J by 3 bases, and 16 bases separated the two germline ends.

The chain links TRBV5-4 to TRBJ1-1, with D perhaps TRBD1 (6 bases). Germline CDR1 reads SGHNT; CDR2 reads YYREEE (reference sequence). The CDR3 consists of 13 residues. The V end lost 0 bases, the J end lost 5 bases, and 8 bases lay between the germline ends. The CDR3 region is CASSLDRETEAFF. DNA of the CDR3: TGTGCCAGCAGCTTGGACAGGGAGACTGAAGCTTTCTTT.

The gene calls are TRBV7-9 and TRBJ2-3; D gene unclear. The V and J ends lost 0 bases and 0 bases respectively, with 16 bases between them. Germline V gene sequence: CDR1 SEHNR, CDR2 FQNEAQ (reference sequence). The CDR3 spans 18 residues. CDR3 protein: CASSLAQDKLSSTDTQYF. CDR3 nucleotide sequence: TGTGCCAGCAGCTTAGCGCAAGACAAACTATCTAGCACAGATACGCAGTATTTT.

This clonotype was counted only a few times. The CDR3 is CASSYRPGRPSQETQYF. The CDR3 DNA sequence: TGCGCCAGCAGCTATCGACCGGGCCGCCCCAGCCAAGAGACCCAGTACTTC. The chain combines TRBV5-1 with TRBJ2-5; D unclear. The CDR3 spans 17 residues. Germline loops: CDR1 SGHRS, CDR2 YFSETQ. The ends were cut back, 3 bases at V and 1 base at J, with 19 bases in the middle.

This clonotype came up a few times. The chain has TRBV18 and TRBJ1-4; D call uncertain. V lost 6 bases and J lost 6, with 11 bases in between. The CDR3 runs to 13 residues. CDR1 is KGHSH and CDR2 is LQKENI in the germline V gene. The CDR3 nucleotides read TGTGCCAGCTCGAGCGCGGGAGATGAAAAACTGTTTTTT. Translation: CASSSAGDEKLFF.

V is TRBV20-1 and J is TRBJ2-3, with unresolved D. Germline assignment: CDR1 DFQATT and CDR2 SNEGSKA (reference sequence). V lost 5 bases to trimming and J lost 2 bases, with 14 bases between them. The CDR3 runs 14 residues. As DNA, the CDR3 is TGCAGTGCTCAAAGCCCCTGGTCCACAGATACGCAGTATTTT. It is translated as CSAQSPWSTDTQYF.